This paragraph covers one T cell receptor (beta chain) sequence. What it binds is unknown. The CDR3 is 16 residues long. Germline CDR1 and CDR2: SGHRS and YFSETQ. V gave up 4 bases and J gave up 2 bases, with 18 bases separating them. It was with 60 Vbeta and 13 Jbeta primers that the PCR ran. Clones were read by immunoSEQ multiplex PCR, and TCRdb kept only the in-frame ones, dropping some. The sample holds 150,000 to 200,000 clones, 60% to 80% seen once. The data were taken from a study of cytomegalovirus exposure and HLA in healthy donors. Study results and limitations: In a later analysis, CMV-associated beta chains were mostly HLA-associated, it appeared. Specificity of a few CMV-associated chains for CMV antigens was verified in vitro. As a later analysis showed, a missense DCLRE1C variant was linked to trimming of TCR beta V- and J-genes. A later analysis showed TCR association rates differing by HLA locus, peaking at DRB1 and lowest at HLA-C.

The V and J genes are TRBV5-1 and TRBJ1-2; D not resolved. The sample taken for sequencing was PBMCs. The sequence came from a woman aged 25 to 45 in good health and CMV-seronegative. This CDR3 is CASSDRRKTGNYGYTF. CDR3 DNA sequence: TGCGCCAGCAGCGACCGCCGTAAGACGGGAAACTATGGCTACACCTTC.